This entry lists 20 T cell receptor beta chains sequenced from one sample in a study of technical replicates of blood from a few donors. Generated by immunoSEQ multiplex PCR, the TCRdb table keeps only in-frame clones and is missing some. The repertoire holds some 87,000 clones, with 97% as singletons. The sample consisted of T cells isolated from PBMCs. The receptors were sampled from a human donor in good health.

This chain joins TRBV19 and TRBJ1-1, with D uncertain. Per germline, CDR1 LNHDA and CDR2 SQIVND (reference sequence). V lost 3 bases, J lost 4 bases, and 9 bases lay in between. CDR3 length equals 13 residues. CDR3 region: CASSIGEGTEAFF. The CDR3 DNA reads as TGTGCCAGTAGTATCGGGGAGGGCACTGAAGCTTTCTTT.

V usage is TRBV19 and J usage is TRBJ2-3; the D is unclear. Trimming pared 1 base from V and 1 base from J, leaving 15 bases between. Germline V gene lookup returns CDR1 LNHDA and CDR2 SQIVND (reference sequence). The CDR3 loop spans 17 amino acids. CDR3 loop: CASSIVPSSVGTDTQYF. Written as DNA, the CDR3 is TGTGCCAGTAGTATAGTACCCTCGAGTGTGGGCACAGATACGCAGTATTTT.

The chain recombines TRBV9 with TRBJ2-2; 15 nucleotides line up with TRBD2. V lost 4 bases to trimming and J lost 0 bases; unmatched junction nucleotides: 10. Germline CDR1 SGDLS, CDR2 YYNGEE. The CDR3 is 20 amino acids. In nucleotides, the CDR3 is TGTGCCAGCAGCCCCCAGCGGGGACTAGCGGGAGGACCGAACACCGGGGAGCTGTTTTTT. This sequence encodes CASSPQRGLAGGPNTGELFF.

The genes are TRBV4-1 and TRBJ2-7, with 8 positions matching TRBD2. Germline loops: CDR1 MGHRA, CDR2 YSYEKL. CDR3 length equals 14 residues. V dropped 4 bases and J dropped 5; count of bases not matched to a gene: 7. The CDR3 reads CASSPQLAENEQYF. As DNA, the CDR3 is TGCGCCAGCAGCCCCCAACTAGCGGAGAACGAGCAGTACTTC.

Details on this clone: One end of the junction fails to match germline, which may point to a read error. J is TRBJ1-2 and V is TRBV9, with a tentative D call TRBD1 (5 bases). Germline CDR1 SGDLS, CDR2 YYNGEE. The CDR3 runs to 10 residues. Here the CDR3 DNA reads TGTGCCAGCTCCCGGAGGGGCGGTTTCTTC. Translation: CASSRRGGFF.

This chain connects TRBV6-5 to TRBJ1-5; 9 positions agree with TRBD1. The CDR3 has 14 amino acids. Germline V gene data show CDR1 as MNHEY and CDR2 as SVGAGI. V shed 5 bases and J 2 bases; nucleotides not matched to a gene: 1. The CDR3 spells CASSRDRGNQPQHF. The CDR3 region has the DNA TGTGCCAGCAGTCGGGACAGGGGCAATCAGCCCCAGCATTTT.

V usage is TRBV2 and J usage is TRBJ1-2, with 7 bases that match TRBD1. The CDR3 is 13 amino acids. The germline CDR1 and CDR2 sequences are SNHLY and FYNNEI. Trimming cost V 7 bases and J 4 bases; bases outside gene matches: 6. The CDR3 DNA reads TGTGCCAGCACCGGAGGGGGCGGCTATGGCTACACCTTC. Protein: CASTGGGGYGYTF.

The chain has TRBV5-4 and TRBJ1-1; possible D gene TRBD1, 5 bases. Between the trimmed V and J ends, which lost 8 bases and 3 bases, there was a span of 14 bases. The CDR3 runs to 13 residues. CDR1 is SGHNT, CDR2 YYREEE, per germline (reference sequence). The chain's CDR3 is CARNLWGDTEAFF. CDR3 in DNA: TGTGCCAGAAACCTTTGGGGGGACACTGAAGCTTTCTTT.

In nucleotides, the CDR3 is TGTGCCAGCACGAGCGAGGAGGGATTTGTCTATGGCTACACCTTC. It translates to CASTSEEGFVYGYTF. The rearrangement links TRBV5-4 to TRBJ1-2, with D unresolved. CDR1 SGHNT and CDR2 YYREEE come from the germline V gene (reference sequence). Trimming left V 6 bases short and J 4 bases short, with 19 bases between. This CDR3 has 15 residues.

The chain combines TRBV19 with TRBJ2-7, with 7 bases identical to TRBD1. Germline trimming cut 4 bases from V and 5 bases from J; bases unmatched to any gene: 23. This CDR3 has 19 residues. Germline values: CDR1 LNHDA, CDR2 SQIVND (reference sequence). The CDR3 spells CASSTRSRDSLSTFDEQYF. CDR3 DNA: TGTGCCAGTAGTACGCGTAGCCGGGACAGCCTATCAACCTTCGACGAGCAGTACTTC. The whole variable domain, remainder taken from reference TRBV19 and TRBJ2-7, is DGGITQSPKYLFRKEGQNVTLSCEQNLNHDAMYWYRQDPGQGLRLIYYSQIVNDFQKGDIAEGYSVSREKKESFPLTVTSAQKNPTAFYLCASSTRSRDSLSTFDEQYFGPGTRLTVT.

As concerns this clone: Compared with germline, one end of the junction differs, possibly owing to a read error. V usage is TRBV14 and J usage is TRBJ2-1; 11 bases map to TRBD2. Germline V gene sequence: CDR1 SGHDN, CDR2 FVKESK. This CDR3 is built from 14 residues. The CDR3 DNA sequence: TGTGCCAGCAGCCAAGGCTTTGGTAGCGGGAGGGTTATCTTC. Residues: CASSQGFGSGRVIF.

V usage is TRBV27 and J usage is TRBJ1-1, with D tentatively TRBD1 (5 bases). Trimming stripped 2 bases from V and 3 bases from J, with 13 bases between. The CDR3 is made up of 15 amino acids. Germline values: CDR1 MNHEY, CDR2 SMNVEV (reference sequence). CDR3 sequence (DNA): TGTGCCAGCAGTTTAGATGCTGCGGGGGACACTGAAGCTTTCTTT. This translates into CASSLDAAGDTEAFF.

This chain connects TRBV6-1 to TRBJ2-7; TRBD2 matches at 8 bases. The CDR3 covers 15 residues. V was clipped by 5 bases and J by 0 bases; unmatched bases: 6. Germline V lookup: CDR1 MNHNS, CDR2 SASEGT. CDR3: CASSLSRGASYEQYF. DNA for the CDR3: TGTGCCAGCAGTTTGTCGCGGGGGGCCTCCTACGAGCAGTACTTC.

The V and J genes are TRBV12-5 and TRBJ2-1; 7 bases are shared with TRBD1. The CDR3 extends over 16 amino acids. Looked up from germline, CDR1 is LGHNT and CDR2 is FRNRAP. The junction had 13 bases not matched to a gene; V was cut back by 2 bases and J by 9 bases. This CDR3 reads CASGLTRTGPTSEQFF. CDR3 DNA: TGTGCTAGTGGTTTGACCCGGACAGGACCTACTAGTGAGCAGTTCTTC.

This CDR3 reads CASSYGRVTYEQYF. The CDR3 bases are TGTGCCAGCAGTTACGGCAGGGTTACCTACGAGCAGTACTTC. J is TRBJ2-7 and V is TRBV6-5; a possible D gene is TRBD1 (5 bases). Per germline, CDR1 MNHEY and CDR2 SVGAGI. The CDR3 sequence is 14 residues long. Trimming left V 2 bases short and J 2 bases short, with 10 bases between.

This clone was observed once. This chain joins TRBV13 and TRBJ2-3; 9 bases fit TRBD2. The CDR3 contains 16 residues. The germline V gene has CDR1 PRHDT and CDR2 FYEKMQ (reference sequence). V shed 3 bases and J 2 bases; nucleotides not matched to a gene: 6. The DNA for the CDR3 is TGTGCCAGCAGCTTTACGCGGGGGGGCCCCACAGATACGCAGTATTTT. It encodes CASSFTRGGPTDTQYF. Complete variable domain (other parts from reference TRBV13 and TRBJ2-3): AAGVIQSPRHLIKEKRETATLKCYPIPRHDTVYWYQQGPGQDPQFLISFYEKMQSDKGSIPDRFSAQQFSDYHSELNMSSLELGDSALYFCASSFTRGGPTDTQYFGPGTRLTVL.

CDR3 in amino acids: CASHPSDRGGTDTQYF. DNA for the CDR3: TGTGCCAGCCATCCGTCCGACAGGGGAGGGACAGATACGCAGTATTTT. The chain joins TRBV28 to TRBJ2-3, with D possibly being TRBD1 (8 bases). This CDR3 is built from 16 residues. With 8 bases removed from V and 3 bases from J, the gap between germline ends came to 21 bases. Germline V gives CDR1 MDHEN, CDR2 SYDVKM.

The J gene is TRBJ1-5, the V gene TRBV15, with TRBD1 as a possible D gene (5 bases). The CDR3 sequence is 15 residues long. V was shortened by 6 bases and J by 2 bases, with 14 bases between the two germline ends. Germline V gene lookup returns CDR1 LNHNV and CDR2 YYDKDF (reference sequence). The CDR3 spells CATSSTGDGNQPQHF. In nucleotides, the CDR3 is TGTGCCACCAGTTCAACAGGTGATGGCAATCAGCCCCAGCATTTT.

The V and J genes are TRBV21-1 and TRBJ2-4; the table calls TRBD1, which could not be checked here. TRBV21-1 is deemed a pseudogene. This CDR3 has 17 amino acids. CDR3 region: CASSRDVVQGLPNIQYF. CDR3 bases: TGTGCCAGCAGCCGGGACGTCGTACAGGGGCTGCCCAACATTCAGTACTTC.

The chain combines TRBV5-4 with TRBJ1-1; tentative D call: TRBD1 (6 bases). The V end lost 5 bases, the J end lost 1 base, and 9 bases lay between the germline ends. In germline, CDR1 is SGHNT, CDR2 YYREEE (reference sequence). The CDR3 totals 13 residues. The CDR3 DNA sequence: TGTGCCAGCAGATCGGACAGGAACACTGAAGCTTTCTTT. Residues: CASRSDRNTEAFF.